A selection of T cell receptor beta chains follows, all from one sample in a study of graft-versus-host responses after intestinal transplantation. Profiling relied on immunoSEQ multiplex PCR, and the TCRdb table lists in-frame clones only, not all of them. The sample carries 98,000 or so clones, more than 70% recorded once. Sequencing was performed on PBMCs, taken 255 days after intestinal transplant. Source of these receptors: a human patient who received an intestinal transplant, so some T cells may come from the graft donor. Each CDR3 is given with its conserved first and last residue.

J,V,CDR3
TRBJ2-7,TRBV7-9,CASSLYVGGNFHEQYF
TRBJ2-7,TRBV9,CASSAGDFPYEQYF
TRBJ1-1,TRBV7-9,CASSLGQANTEAFF
TRBJ2-7,TRBV6-1,CASSEGDSSYEQYF
TRBJ1-1,TRBV13,CASSSTRTVNTEAFF
TRBJ1-1,TRBV28,CASSLTPIGVGTEAFF
TRBJ2-7,TRBV25-1,CASSENSYEQYF
TRBJ2-3,TRBV6-6,CASCRSTDTQYF
TRBJ2-2,TRBV4-1,CASSYRANTGELFF
TRBJ1-2,TRBV2,CASSEGGNYGYTF
TRBJ1-1,TRBV2,CASSEHRLNTEAFF
TRBJ2-3,TRBV4-3,CASSQERTSVADTQYF
TRBJ1-3,TRBV7-9,CASSLRQGGNTIYF
TRBJ1-5,TRBV19,CASSSGPPGGYQPQHF
TRBJ2-5,TRBV7-8,CASSSMTSGGTQYF
TRBJ1-6,TRBV6-5,CASSHGTGGSPLHF
TRBJ2-2,TRBV6-5,CASSYSGTSGELFF
TRBJ2-3,TRBV7-9,CASSSTSGGITDTQYF
TRBJ2-1,TRBV6-5,CASSYGLSSEQFF
TRBJ1-1,TRBV19,CASSIGQANTEAFF
TRBJ2-5,TRBV28,CASSRGLAGGWETQYF
TRBJ1-4,TRBV7-6,CASSLTGFFEKLFF
TRBJ1-5,TRBV28,CASSLRRQGRQPQHF
TRBJ2-5,TRBV4-1,CASSPTLGSQETQYF
TRBJ1-4,TRBV7-9,CASSFPLGLQGGEKLFF
TRBJ2-1,TRBV2,CASSGQGGGLNEQFF
TRBJ1-5,TRBV7-8,CASSTTGVGVSNQPQHF
TRBJ1-1,TRBV19,CASAQGFTEAFF
TRBJ2-1,TRBV19,CASNTGTMNEQFF
TRBJ1-3,TRBV7-3,CASSLRWVQGSGNTIYF
TRBJ2-3,TRBV10-3,CATERGGSRGTQYF
TRBJ1-1,TRBV6-5,CASSYSSGQHTEAFF
TRBJ1-5,TRBV7-2,CASSSVLHQPQHF
TRBJ1-1,TRBV19,CASITTGANTEAFF
TRBJ1-2,TRBV27,CASSLTVGYGYTF
TRBJ1-5,TRBV2,CASRPRTGDNQPQHF
TRBJ2-3,TRBV10-3,CAISESRTLLDTQYF
TRBJ1-4,TRBV15,CATSIPSWGGKLFF
TRBJ2-7,TRBV28,CASSSVQGRYEQYF
TRBJ1-2,TRBV14,CASSQITPRQNYGYTF
TRBJ1-2,TRBV2,CASSDPATGKEGYTF
TRBJ1-3,TRBV29-1,CSVRRDSGNTIYF
TRBJ1-2,TRBV5-6,CASSLGQGARSYGYTF
TRBJ2-5,TRBV18,CASSPRDRVETQYF
TRBJ1-2,TRBV7-9,CASSSPQRNTAFLYGYTF
TRBJ2-1,TRBV7-9,CASSLQREVKSEQFF
TRBJ1-2,TRBV6-1,CASSEIGQGSGYTF
TRBJ2-7,TRBV6-5,CASSSDNIPYEQYF
TRBJ2-7,TRBV10-2,CASSEAPGVYEQYF
TRBJ2-5,TRBV5-1,CASSQNGQTQETQYF
TRBJ1-1,TRBV28,CASSFPTGAGTEAFF
TRBJ2-1,TRBV6-4,CASSDRGGGSHEQFF
TRBJ2-7,TRBV11-2,CASNGLAGNYEQYF
TRBJ2-7,TRBV10-3,CAIRVPTSGVSYEQYF